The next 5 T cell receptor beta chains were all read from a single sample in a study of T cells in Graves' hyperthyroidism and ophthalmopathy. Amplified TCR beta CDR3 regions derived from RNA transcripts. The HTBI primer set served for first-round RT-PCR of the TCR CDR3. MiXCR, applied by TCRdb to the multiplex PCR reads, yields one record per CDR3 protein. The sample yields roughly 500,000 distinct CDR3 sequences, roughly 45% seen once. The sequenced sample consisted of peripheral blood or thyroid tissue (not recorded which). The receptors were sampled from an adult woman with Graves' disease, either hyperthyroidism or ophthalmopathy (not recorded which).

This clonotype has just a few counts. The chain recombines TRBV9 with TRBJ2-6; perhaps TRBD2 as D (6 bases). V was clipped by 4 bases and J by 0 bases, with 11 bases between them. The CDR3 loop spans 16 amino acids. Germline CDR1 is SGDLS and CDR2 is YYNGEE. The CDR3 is CASSLGGISGANVLTF. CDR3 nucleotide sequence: TGTGCCAGCAGCTTGGGAGGTATCTCTGGGGCCAACGTCCTGACTTTC.

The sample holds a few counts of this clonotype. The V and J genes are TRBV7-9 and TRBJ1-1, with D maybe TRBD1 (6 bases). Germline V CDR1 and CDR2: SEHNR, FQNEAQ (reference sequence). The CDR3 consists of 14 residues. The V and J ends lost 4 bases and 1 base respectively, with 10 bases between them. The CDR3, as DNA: TGTGCCAGCAGCTCCAGGACAGCGAACACTGAAGCTTTCTTT. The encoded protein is CASSSRTANTEAFF.

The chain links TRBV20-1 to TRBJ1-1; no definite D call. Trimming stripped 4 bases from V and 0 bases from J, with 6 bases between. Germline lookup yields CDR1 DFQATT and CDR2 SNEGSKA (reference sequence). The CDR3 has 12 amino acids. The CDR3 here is CSATHLNTEAFF. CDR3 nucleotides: TGCAGTGCTACTCACCTGAACACTGAAGCTTTCTTT.

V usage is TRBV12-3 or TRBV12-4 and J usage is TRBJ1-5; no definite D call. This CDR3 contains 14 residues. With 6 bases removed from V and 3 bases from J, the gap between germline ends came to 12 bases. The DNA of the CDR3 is TGTGCCAGCAGCACCCACGGTCACAATCAGCCCCAGCATTTT. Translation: CASSTHGHNQPQHF.

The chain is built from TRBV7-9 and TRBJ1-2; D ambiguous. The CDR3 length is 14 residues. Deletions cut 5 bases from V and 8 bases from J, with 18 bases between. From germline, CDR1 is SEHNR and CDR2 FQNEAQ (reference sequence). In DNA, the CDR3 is TGTGCCAGCAGCCCCCCTTCGGGTTTGTCAGGCTACACCTTC. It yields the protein CASSPPSGLSGYTF.